The 19 T cell receptor beta chains in this list originate from one sample, sequenced in a study of blood T cell repertoires in COVID-19. Data came from immunoSEQ multiplex PCR; TCRdb stores just in-frame clones and leaves some out. The sample has approximately 110,000 clones, 80% to 90% seen once; the top ten hold approximately 1.5%. Sequenced sample: peripheral blood. Receptors were obtained from a man aged 35-49 years with acute or convalescent COVID-19.

This chain uses TRBV9 with TRBJ2-5; 10 bases match TRBD2. CDR1 and CDR2 from the germline V gene are SGDLS and YYNGEE. Trimming at V came to 2 bases and at J to 5 bases, leaving 9 bases not matched to a gene. There are 16 residues in the CDR3. In nucleotides, the CDR3 is TGTGCCAGCAGCGTCCTGGCTAGCGGGGGAGGTGAGACCCAGTACTTC. Amino acid sequence: CASSVLASGGGETQYF.

The chain has TRBV3-1 (or the pseudogene TRBV3-2) and TRBJ2-6; 8 nucleotides match TRBD1. CDR3 length: 15 residues. V was pared by 4 bases and J by 1 base, with 0 bases of the junction left unmatched. Germline-derived CDR1 and CDR2 are LGHDT and YNNKEL (reference sequence). DNA for the CDR3: TGTGCCAGCAGCCGACAGGGGTCTGGGGCCAACGTCCTGACTTTC. It is translated as CASSRQGSGANVLTF.

The chain combines TRBV19 with TRBJ2-7; D unresolved. This CDR3 spans 13 amino acids. CDR1 and CDR2 from the germline V gene are LNHDA and SQIVND (reference sequence). V shed 3 bases and J shed 2 bases, with 8 bases lying between them. CDR3: CASSIALAYEQYF. CDR3 in DNA: TGTGCCAGTAGTATCGCCCTAGCCTACGAGCAGTACTTC.

The chain combines TRBV7-3 with TRBJ2-2; 13 bases are shared with TRBD2. This CDR3 has 16 amino acids. V lost 0 bases and J lost 5; bases outside the gene matches: 0. CDR1 is SGHTA, CDR2 FQGTGA, per germline. The CDR3 is CASSLTGLAGTGELFF. In nucleotides, the CDR3 is TGTGCCAGCAGCTTAACGGGACTAGCGGGGACCGGGGAGCTGTTTTTT.

The chain links TRBV28 to TRBJ1-5, with D unresolved. The CDR3 is 12 residues long. Germline values: CDR1 MDHEN, CDR2 SYDVKM. V lost 3 bases and J lost 6, with 6 bases in between. CDR3 DNA sequence: TGTGCCAGCAGTTTCTGGGCTCAGCCCCAGCATTTT. Translating gives CASSFWAQPQHF.

The rearrangement uses TRBV5-1 and TRBJ2-3, with TRBD1 as a possible D gene (6 bases). This CDR3 has 15 amino acids. Germline lookup yields CDR1 SGHRS and CDR2 YFSETQ. The V gene lost 2 bases and the J gene lost 2 bases, with 12 bases spanning the gap. The DNA of the CDR3 is TGCGCCAGCAGCTTCTGGGGGCAGGCCACAGATACGCAGTATTTT. Encoded protein: CASSFWGQATDTQYF. Together with reference TRBV5-1 and TRBJ2-3, the CDR3 gives the full variable domain: KAGVTQTPRYLIKTRGQQVTLSCSPISGHRSVSWYQQTPGQGLQFLFEYFSETQRNKGNFPGRFSGRQFSNSRSEMNVSTLELGDSALYLCASSFWGQATDTQYFGPGTRLTVL.

This clone was seen a handful of times. V usage is TRBV19 and J usage is TRBJ2-1, with 13 bases identical to TRBD2. The CDR3 is made up of 14 amino acids. With V trimmed by 5 bases and J by 6 bases, 1 base remained unmatched. Germline lookup yields CDR1 LNHDA and CDR2 SQIVND (reference sequence). CDR3 DNA: TGTGCCAGTAGTCGGACTAGCGGGAGCAATGAGCAGTTCTTC. This encodes CASSRTSGSNEQFF.

The rearrangement joins TRBV7-3 to TRBJ1-5; 8 bases align to TRBD1. The CDR3 extends over 12 amino acids. Trimming at V came to 10 bases and at J to 4 bases, leaving 3 bases not matched to a gene. The germline V gene has CDR1 SGHTA and CDR2 FQGTGA. This chain's CDR3 is CATTGGNQPQHF. CDR3 bases: TGTGCCACCACAGGGGGAAATCAGCCCCAGCATTTT.

In this sample, this clone turned up a few times. This sequence joins TRBV2 and TRBJ2-5; 11 nucleotides line up with TRBD2. The CDR3 covers 16 residues. Germline V gene sequence: CDR1 SNHLY, CDR2 FYNNEI. The ends lost 6 bases at V and 0 bases at J; junction bases unmatched: 6. CDR3 sequence: CASSQLAGAYQETQYF. Written as DNA, the CDR3 is TGTGCCAGCAGCCAACTAGCGGGGGCGTACCAAGAGACCCAGTACTTC.

About this clone: The sample has other DNA sequences that encode this CDR3 too. The rearrangement joins TRBV6-5 to TRBJ2-3, with D possibly being TRBD2 (5 bases). V was pared by 6 bases and J by 6 bases, with 7 bases between. The CDR3 consists of 11 residues. Germline-derived CDR1 and CDR2 are MNHEY and SVGAGI. The CDR3 sequence: CASSRGDTQYF. The DNA of the CDR3 is TGTGCCAGCAGCCGCGGGGATACGCAGTATTTT.

The chain employs TRBV5-1 and TRBJ2-3; D not certain. Trimming stripped 4 bases from V and 6 bases from J, with 15 bases between. The CDR3 has 14 residues. CDR1 SGHRS and CDR2 YFSETQ come from the germline V gene. CDR3 protein: CASSIGAAMDTQYF. The CDR3 DNA is TGCGCCAGCAGCATCGGAGCCGCGATGGATACGCAGTATTTT.

The chain is built from TRBV28 and TRBJ2-1; 8 bases are a match to TRBD2. Germline V gene sequence: CDR1 MDHEN, CDR2 SYDVKM. Losses at the gene ends were 11 bases for V and 2 bases for J; bases not matched to a gene: 11. This CDR3 region has 15 residues. CDR3 protein: CAARAAGGAYNEQFF. CDR3 DNA: TGTGCCGCCAGGGCGGCGGGAGGCGCCTACAATGAGCAGTTCTTC.

This chain uses TRBV6-1 with TRBJ1-4, with D perhaps TRBD1 (6 bases). The CDR3 is made up of 15 amino acids. In germline, CDR1 is MNHNS, CDR2 SASEGT. V was pared by 3 bases and J by 4 bases, with 12 bases between. CDR3 residues: CASSEFRGLNEKLFF. In DNA, the CDR3 is TGTGCCAGCAGTGAGTTCAGGGGCCTTAATGAAAAACTGTTTTTT.

The table lists this clone with a count of one. The chain combines TRBV5-4 with TRBJ2-1; D possibly corresponds to TRBD2 (5 bases). CDR1 is SGHNT, CDR2 YYREEE, per germline (reference sequence). The CDR3 is made up of 14 amino acids. Trimming took 2 bases from V and 5 from J, leaving 11 bases between them. In DNA form, the CDR3 reads TGTGCCAGCAGCTTTCTAGCAGCCCACAATGAGCAGTTCTTC. It translates to CASSFLAAHNEQFF.

The chain uses TRBV6-6 and TRBJ2-7; 8 bases are a match to TRBD1. This CDR3 is built from 16 residues. Germline V gives CDR1 MNHNY, CDR2 SVGAGI (reference sequence). The ends lost 0 bases at V and 3 bases at J; junction bases unmatched: 7. DNA for the CDR3: TGTGCCAGCAGTTACTCGAACCACAGGGGGAGCTACGAGCAGTACTTC. Its translation is CASSYSNHRGSYEQYF.

V usage is TRBV5-4 and J usage is TRBJ1-6; 9 positions match TRBD1. From germline, CDR1 is SGHNT and CDR2 YYREEE (reference sequence). CDR3 length: 14 residues. The V segment lost 4 bases and the J segment 10 bases; nucleotides outside the gene matches: 6. CDR3 DNA: TGTGCCAGCAGCCTCCGGGACAGGGACTCACCCCTCCACTTT. Amino acid sequence: CASSLRDRDSPLHF.

This clone was counted a few times. J is TRBJ2-7 and V is TRBV2; 8 bases fit TRBD1. Germline assignment: CDR1 SNHLY and CDR2 FYNNEI. Trimming cost V 5 bases and J 6 bases; bases outside gene matches: 6. The CDR3 is made up of 13 amino acids. As DNA, the CDR3 is TGTGCCAGCAGTCGAATACAGGGGGGCGAGCAGTACTTC. As protein: CASSRIQGGEQYF.

This clone was seen a single time. The rearrangement uses TRBV7-2 and TRBJ2-7; 10 bases map to TRBD1. V was pared by 5 bases and J by 3 bases, with 4 bases of the junction left unmatched. Per germline, CDR1 SGHTA and CDR2 FQGNSA. This CDR3 comprises 14 residues. CDR3 nucleotides: TGTGCCAGCAGCGCGGACAGGGGGGGCTACGAGCAGTACTTC. Protein product: CASSADRGGYEQYF.

This clone is a singleton in its sample. The chain employs TRBV5-1 and TRBJ2-2, with 10 nucleotides matching TRBD2. Trimming took 2 bases from V and 3 from J; bases not matched to a gene: 4. Germline CDR1 SGHRS, CDR2 YFSETQ. The length of the CDR3 is 16 residues. The CDR3 protein is CASSFSGGLDTGELFF. The CDR3 DNA sequence: TGCGCCAGCAGCTTTAGCGGGGGGCTCGACACCGGGGAGCTGTTTTTT.